The clone carrying this T cell receptor beta chain was seen once. Between the trimmed V and J ends, which lost 6 bases and 1 base, there was a span of 27 bases. This CDR3 is built from 20 residues. Germline V lookup: CDR1 WNHNN, CDR2 SYGVQD (reference sequence). Original processing methods: Nucleated cell number was recorded as an estimate derived from reference gene primer amplification. Profiling relied on immunoSEQ multiplex PCR, and the TCRdb table lists in-frame clones only, not all of them. The V and J calls and clone size are taken from that table; D and trimming were inferred from the DNA. The sample consists of roughly 26,000 clones, approximately 96% of them appearing once. This specimen comes from a study of blood T cell repertoires in COVID-19.

The chain carries TRBV10-1 and TRBJ2-2; perhaps TRBD2 as D (6 bases). The sequence derives from a human donor with active COVID-19. The donor label of this sample is uncertain. Sequenced input: peripheral blood. CDR3 amino acids: CASRKWGVLRRILNTGELFF. The CDR3 DNA follows: TGCGCCAGCAGGAAGTGGGGGGTCCTACGGCGGATCTTGAACACCGGGGAGCTGTTTTTT.